The clone carrying this T cell receptor beta chain has a count of ten or more. Germline V gene lookup returns CDR1 DFQATT and CDR2 SNEGSKA (reference sequence). V lost 3 bases and J lost 8, with 13 bases in between. This CDR3 comprises 12 residues. These data originate in a study of T cells in Graves' hyperthyroidism and ophthalmopathy. Diagnosis rested on symptoms, serum thyroxine and TRAb, thyroid ultrasound, and orbital computed tomography. Out of approximately 9.9 ml of fresh peripheral blood came the PBMCs. Researchers amplified the TCR beta CDR3 regions from RNA transcripts. The primer set for the first-round RT-PCR of the TCR CDR3 was HTBI. TCRdb reanalysed the multiplex PCR reads using MiXCR and keeps one entry per CDR3 protein. Of roughly 500,000 distinct CDR3 sequences listed, 15% to 20% are singletons.

The chain employs TRBV20-1 and TRBJ1-1; D is ambiguous. The receptor's source is a woman younger than 45 with Graves' ophthalmopathy. The material sequenced was blood. The CDR3 reads CSARPGGGEAFF. For the CDR3, the DNA is TGCAGTGCTAGGCCCGGCGGCGGAGAAGCTTTCTTT.